A selection of T cell receptor beta chains follows, all from one sample in a study of CD8 T cells in ankylosing spondylitis. MiXCR, applied by TCRdb to the 5' RACE reads, yields one record per CDR3 protein. The sample consists of hundreds of thousands of distinct CDR3 sequences, roughly a tenth of them appearing once. The sequencing input was blood, either unsorted or a sorted T cell fraction (not recorded which). The receptor set was obtained from a male donor with ankylosing spondylitis or in good health (not recorded which). CDR3s include the opening cysteine and the closing phenylalanine or tryptophan. A D gene is named only where the DNA matches it firmly. For some rows the clone size is stated as once, few or many, or as a class when expanded; others skip it.

>TRBV20-1|.|.|TRBJ2-1
TGCAGTGCCTCCTCCAATGAGCAGTTCTTC
CSASSNEQFF
>TRBV12-3/TRBV12-4|many|.|TRBJ1-5
TGTGCCAGCAGTTTGCGGCGGCTTAGCAATCAGCCCCAGCATTTT
CASSLRRLSNQPQHF
>TRBV15|many|.|TRBJ1-2
TGTGCCACCAGCAGAGATTCCTCACGTGGCTATAACTATGGCTACACCTTC
CATSRDSSRGYNYGYTF
>TRBV5-1|many|.|TRBJ2-3
TGCGCCAGCAGAAAGGCGGGCAGCACAGATACGCAGTATTTT
CASRKAGSTDTQYF
>TRBV27|few|.|TRBJ1-1
TGTGCCAGCAGTGTCTGGGGGGAGGGATTGAACACTGAAGCTTTCTTT
CASSVWGEGLNTEAFF
>TRBV5-1|.|TRBD1|TRBJ2-1
TGCGCCAGCAGCCCACCCGGGACAGGAGGATCCAATGAGCAGTTCTTC
CASSPPGTGGSNEQFF
>TRBV5-1|.|.|TRBJ2-1
TGCGCCAGCAGCCCGGACGGGGCCTCCTACAATGAGCAGTTCTTC
CASSPDGASYNEQFF
>TRBV24-1|.|.|TRBJ1-5
TGTGCCACCAGTGATCTTACCGACGGCCAGCCCCGGCATTTT
CATSDLTDGQPRHF
>TRBV9|few|.|TRBJ2-7
TGTGCCAGCAGCAAGTGGGACGGTTCCTACGAGCAGTACTTC
CASSKWDGSYEQYF
>TRBV20-1|few|TRBD2|TRBJ2-2
TGCAGTGCCCGAGGGGTAGCGGGGGGTAACACCGGGGAGCTGTTTTTT
CSARGVAGGNTGELFF
>TRBV12-3/TRBV12-4|many|.|TRBJ1-5
TGTGCCAGCAGTTTCGGGGGGATCAGGCCCCAGCATTTT
CASSFGGIRPQHF
>TRBV5-1|few|.|TRBJ1-2
TGCGCCAGCAGCTTGTTTGGACAGAACTATGGCTACACCTTC
CASSLFGQNYGYTF
>TRBV25-1|.|.|TRBJ1-2
TGTGCCAGCAGTCGGTCGGACCGAAGTTATGGCTACACCTTC
CASSRSDRSYGYTF
>TRBV19|.|.|TRBJ2-7
TGTGCCAGTAGTTCGGAGAGGGGATTCTCCTACGAGCAGTACTTC
CASSSERGFSYEQYF
>TRBV7-8|many|.|TRBJ2-7
TGTGCCAGCAGCACCCGGGTGTGGGCAGCAATCACCTACGAGCAGTACTTC
CASSTRVWAAITYEQYF
>TRBV29-1|many|TRBD2|TRBJ2-4
TGCAGCGTTGAGGCTAGCGGGGGGGCTCACATTCAGTACTTC
CSVEASGGAHIQYF
>TRBV5-5|few|.|TRBJ2-3
TGTGCCAGCAGACTTGGGCGGGTTACAGATACGCAGTATTTT
CASRLGRVTDTQYF
>TRBV5-1|many|TRBD1|TRBJ1-1
TGCGCCAGCAGCGCCCGGGACAGTAATATGAACACTGAAGCTTTCTTT
CASSARDSNMNTEAFF
>TRBV20-1|many|.|TRBJ2-4
TGCAGTGTTTGGGGGGGGCTAGCCAAAAACATTCAGTACTTC
CSVWGGLAKNIQYF
>TRBV12-3/TRBV12-4|.|TRBD1|TRBJ2-7
TGTGCCAGCAAAGGGACAGGGGTCTACGAGCAGTACTTC
CASKGTGVYEQYF
>TRBV5-1|many|TRBD2|TRBJ2-7
TGCGCCAGCAGCTTGGCGGGGGGACCCCTCTACGAGCAGTACTTC
CASSLAGGPLYEQYF
>TRBV6-5|few|.|TRBJ2-1
TGTGCCAGCAGTTACTCGATTTCAGGGTTTGGTCAGCAGTTCTTC
CASSYSISGFGQQFF
>TRBV7-2|many|.|TRBJ2-3
TGTGCCAGCAGCCTCCTCGGGGCCGACACAGATACGCAGTATTTT
CASSLLGADTDTQYF